A single sample gave rise to the 32 T cell receptor beta chains below, sequenced in a study of cytomegalovirus exposure and HLA in healthy donors. Primers included in the PCR were 60 Vbeta and 13 Jbeta primers. Using immunoSEQ multiplex PCR, the repertoire was profiled, and TCRdb retains in-frame clones only, with some absent. The table has about 140,000 clones, roughly 80% seen once; the top ten hold around 4.1%. The material sequenced was PBMCs. These TCRs come from a man between 40 and 49 years old in good health and CMV-seronegative.

This clone was recorded a few times. The rearrangement uses TRBV7-2 and TRBJ2-7, with 7 bases matching TRBD1. CDR1 and CDR2 from the germline V gene are SGHTA and FQGNSA. The CDR3 sequence is 16 residues long. V shed 3 bases and J 0 bases; nucleotides not matched to a gene: 8. Here the CDR3 DNA reads TGTGCCAGCAGCTTGTACGCCGGGACAGCCTCCTACGAGCAGTACTTC. Translation gives CASSLYAGTASYEQYF. Combining the CDR3 with reference TRBV7-2 and TRBJ2-7 gives the whole variable domain GAGVSQSPSNKVTEKGKDVELRCDPISGHTALYWYRQSLGQGLEFLIYFQGNSAPDKSGLPSDRFSAERTGGSVSTLTIQRTQQEDSAVYLCASSLYAGTASYEQYFGPGTRLTVT.

V and J are TRBV4-3 and TRBJ2-1; 12 positions agree with TRBD2. CDR1 and CDR2 (germline): LGHNA, YSLEER. This CDR3 is 15 amino acids long. The junction had 5 bases not matched to a gene; V was cut back by 4 bases and J by 7 bases. The chain's CDR3 is CASSPRTSGANEQFF. In DNA, the CDR3 is TGCGCCAGCAGCCCCAGGACTAGCGGGGCAAATGAGCAGTTCTTC.

The gene calls are TRBV2 and TRBJ1-5; 7 nucleotides line up with TRBD1. Losses at the gene ends were 5 bases for V and 1 base for J; bases not matched to a gene: 8. The CDR3 contains 16 residues. Germline CDR1 is SNHLY and CDR2 is FYNNEI. This CDR3 reads CASSSRQGGSNQPQHF. Written as DNA, the CDR3 is TGTGCCAGCAGTAGCCGACAGGGCGGCAGCAATCAGCCCCAGCATTTT. Together with reference TRBV2 and TRBJ1-5, the CDR3 gives the full variable domain: EPEVTQTPSHQVTQMGQEVILRCVPISNHLYFYWYRQILGQKVEFLVSFYNNEISEKSEIFDDQFSVERPDGSNFTLKIRSTKLEDSAMYFCASSSRQGGSNQPQHFGDGTRLSIL.

This clone is a singleton in its sample. This chain uses TRBV6-6 with TRBJ2-2; tentatively, D is TRBD1 (6 bases). From germline, CDR1 is MNHNY and CDR2 SVGAGI (reference sequence). The CDR3 extends over 15 amino acids. V lost 2 bases, J lost 6 bases, and 13 bases lay in between. The CDR3 region is CASSYRAGVPGELFF. The CDR3 DNA sequence: TGTGCCAGCAGTTACCGGGCAGGGGTCCCCGGGGAGCTGTTTTTT.

Only one count was recorded for this clone. This chain connects TRBV7-9 to TRBJ2-1; 10 nucleotides agree with TRBD1. In germline, CDR1 is SEHNR, CDR2 FQNEAQ (reference sequence). The CDR3 length is 15 residues. Trimming cost V 2 bases and J 9 bases; bases outside gene matches: 7. CDR3 amino acids: CASSLSDRGSGEQFF. CDR3 bases: TGTGCCAGCAGCTTATCGGACAGGGGGTCAGGTGAGCAGTTCTTC.

This chain joins TRBV6-5 and TRBJ2-7, with TRBD1 as a possible D gene (7 bases). V lost 6 bases and J 6 bases, leaving 15 bases between the germline ends. The CDR3 sequence is 13 residues long. Per the germline V gene, CDR1 is MNHEY and CDR2 is SVGAGI. CDR3 region: CASRGSGGGEQYF. The CDR3 nucleotides read TGTGCCAGCAGGGGTTCAGGGGGAGGCGAGCAGTACTTC.

V and J are TRBV6-5 and TRBJ1-2; 7 bases are shared with TRBD1. V dropped 6 bases and J dropped 12; count of bases not matched to a gene: 10. Germline loops: CDR1 MNHEY, CDR2 SVGAGI. CDR3 length: 12 residues. The CDR3 protein is CASRNPQTGDTF. In nucleotides, the CDR3 is TGTGCCAGCAGGAATCCCCAAACAGGGGACACCTTC.

This rearrangement joins TRBV7-9 to TRBJ2-1; TRBD2 agrees at 9 bases. With 3 bases clipped from V and 8 bases from J, the junction kept 14 bases outside the gene matches. The CDR3 sequence is 17 residues long. Germline V CDR1 and CDR2: SEHNR, FQNEAQ (reference sequence). The CDR3 here is CASSLAGAGGLKDEQFF. CDR3 sequence (DNA): TGTGCCAGCAGCTTGGCGGGAGCGGGGGGCCTAAAGGATGAGCAGTTCTTC.

This clone has a single count. The chain carries TRBV5-1 and TRBJ2-4, with D possibly TRBD2 on 6 matching bases. The V end was cut by 1 base, the J end by 8 bases, with 13 bases between. Looked up from germline, CDR1 is SGHRS and CDR2 is YFSETQ. The CDR3 totals 14 residues. CDR3 DNA: TGCGCCAGCAGCTTGAGAGGGAGGTCTGACATTCAGTACTTC. Protein: CASSLRGRSDIQYF.

The table lists this clone with a count of one. The rearrangement links TRBV5-4 to TRBJ2-3; 7 bases are shared with TRBD2. With V trimmed by 3 bases and J by 4 bases, 5 bases remained unmatched. Germline V gives CDR1 SGHNT, CDR2 YYREEE (reference sequence). This CDR3 spans 14 amino acids. The CDR3 loop reads CASSSGLGPDTQYF. The CDR3 DNA reads as TGTGCCAGCAGCTCTGGACTAGGGCCAGATACGCAGTATTTT.

The rearrangement links TRBV7-2 to TRBJ1-5, with D possibly matching TRBD1 (6 bases). This CDR3 has 13 amino acids. The germline gives CDR1 SGHTA, CDR2 FQGNSA. Trimming took off 5 bases at V and 9 bases at J, with 14 bases between the two ends. The CDR3 is CASSGGPGGPQHF. Written as DNA, the CDR3 is TGTGCCAGCAGCGGGGGCCCGGGGGGGCCCCAGCATTTT.

This clone has more than one count but fewer than ten. The chain carries TRBV4-1 and TRBJ1-4; D is undetermined. The CDR3 has 15 residues. V lost 2 bases to trimming and J lost 6 bases, with 13 bases between them. The germline V gene encodes CDR1 MGHRA and CDR2 YSYEKL. The chain's CDR3 is CASSQSPGFDEKLFF. CDR3 nucleotide sequence: TGCGCCAGCAGCCAAAGCCCAGGATTCGATGAAAAACTGTTTTTT.

This chain joins TRBV7-9 and TRBJ1-5; maybe TRBD1 (6 bases). Germline V gene lookup returns CDR1 SEHNR and CDR2 FQNEAQ (reference sequence). CDR3 size: 17 residues. V dropped 4 bases and J dropped 1 base, with 17 bases sitting between them. Written as DNA, the CDR3 is TGTGCCAGCAGCTCCCCTGGGGGCAGTTTCAGCAATCAGCCCCAGCATTTT. This encodes CASSSPGGSFSNQPQHF.

The chain couples TRBV9 to TRBJ1-2, with TRBD1 matching 7 bases. CDR1 SGDLS and CDR2 YYNGEE come from the germline V gene. This CDR3 has 14 residues. The V gene end was trimmed by 0 bases and the J gene end by 7 bases; junction bases not matched to a gene: 6. The CDR3 DNA reads TGTGCCAGCAGCGTAGAGAACAGGGGACGTGGCTACACCTTC. It is translated as CASSVENRGRGYTF. Full variable domain (outside the CDR3, taken from reference TRBV9 and TRBJ1-2): DSGVTQTPKHLITATGQRVTLRCSPRSGDLSVYWYQQSLDQGLQFLIQYYNGEERAKGNILERFSAQQFPDLHSELNLSSLELGDSALYFCASSVENRGRGYTFGSGTRLTVV.

The chain recombines TRBV18 with TRBJ1-6; D is perhaps TRBD1 (6 bases). The CDR3 has 15 residues. The V and J ends lost 3 bases and 4 bases respectively, with 10 bases between them. Germline CDR1 KGHSH, CDR2 LQKENI. CDR3 in amino acids: CASSPGQNYNSPLHF. CDR3 sequence (DNA): TGTGCCAGCTCACCCGGACAGAATTATAATTCACCCCTCCACTTT.

This chain connects TRBV5-1 to TRBJ1-1; maybe TRBD1 (5 bases). Trimming stripped 5 bases from V and 2 bases from J, with 13 bases between. CDR1 is SGHRS, CDR2 YFSETQ, per germline. This CDR3 has 14 amino acids. CDR3 nucleotides: TGCGCCAGCAGGGGCGGGGCGGGAAACACTGAAGCTTTCTTT. Residues: CASRGGAGNTEAFF.

This chain joins TRBV7-9 and TRBJ2-1; TRBD2 agrees at 14 bases. This CDR3 is 16 amino acids long. Germline CDR1 and CDR2: SEHNR and FQNEAQ (reference sequence). Losses at the gene ends were 1 base for V and 8 bases for J; bases not matched to a gene: 4. The CDR3 nucleotides are TGTGCCAGCAGCTTAGGGGGACTAGCGGGGGCGGATGAGCAGTTCTTC. It specifies CASSLGGLAGADEQFF.

The count of this clone is one. The chain recombines TRBV30 with TRBJ2-2; TRBD2 is a possible D gene (6 bases). Germline V lookup: CDR1 GTSNPN, CDR2 SVGIG (reference sequence). The CDR3 is 13 amino acids. The V and J ends lost 4 bases and 7 bases respectively, with 13 bases between them. In nucleotides, the CDR3 is TGTGCCTGGACAACGCTAGCGAGCGGGGAGCTGTTTTTT. It yields the protein CAWTTLASGELFF. Full variable domain (remainder filled in from reference TRBV30 and TRBJ2-2): SQTIHQWPATLVQPVGSPLSLECTVEGTSNPNLYWYRQAAGRGLQLLFYSVGIGQISSEVPQNLSASRPQDRQFILSSKKLLLSDSGFYLCAWTTLASGELFFGEGSRLTVL.

CDR3 sequence (DNA): TGTGCCAGCAGCTTATCCGGGAAGCGGGAGCAGAAACTGTTTTTT. Translating gives CASSLSGKREQKLFF. The genes are TRBV13 and TRBJ1-4; D is uncertain. Between the trimmed V and J ends, which lost 2 bases and 11 bases, there was a span of 18 bases. Germline V gene data show CDR1 as PRHDT and CDR2 as FYEKMQ (reference sequence). This CDR3 has 15 amino acids. Full variable domain (outside the CDR3, taken from reference TRBV13 and TRBJ1-4): AAGVIQSPRHLIKEKRETATLKCYPIPRHDTVYWYQQGPGQDPQFLISFYEKMQSDKGSIPDRFSAQQFSDYHSELNMSSLELGDSALYFCASSLSGKREQKLFFGSGTQLSVL.

The chain has TRBV7-6 and TRBJ2-7; 8 bases align to TRBD1. The CDR3 covers 14 residues. J lost 6 bases, V lost 5 bases, and 9 bases had no gene match. Germline V lookup: CDR1 SGHVS, CDR2 FNYEAQ. The CDR3 DNA follows: TGTGCCAGCAGCGGATCCGGACAGGGCCGCGAGCAGTACTTC. Translation gives CASSGSGQGREQYF. Combining the CDR3 with reference TRBV7-6 and TRBJ2-7 gives the whole variable domain GAGVSQSPRYKVTKRGQDVALRCDPISGHVSLYWYRQALGQGPEFLTYFNYEAQQDKSGLPNDRFSAERPEGSISTLTIQRTEQRDSAMYRCASSGSGQGREQYFGPGTRLTVT.

CDR3 residues: CASSPFLTGAEQYF. In nucleotides, the CDR3 is TGCGCCAGCAGCCCTTTTCTGACAGGGGCCGAGCAGTACTTC. V and J are TRBV5-1 and TRBJ2-7; 8 nucleotides match TRBD1. This CDR3 has 14 amino acids. Germline V lookup: CDR1 SGHRS, CDR2 YFSETQ. V lost 4 bases, J lost 6 bases, and 9 bases stayed unmatched.

This clone was detected a few times. The chain uses TRBV5-1 and TRBJ2-3; 8 bases match TRBD1. Losses at the gene ends were 3 bases for V and 3 bases for J; bases not matched to a gene: 6. The CDR3 spans 15 residues. Germline CDR1 reads SGHRS; CDR2 reads YFSETQ. The DNA for the CDR3 is TGCGCCAGCAGCTGGAGAGGACAGGGAACAGATACGCAGTATTTT. Translating gives CASSWRGQGTDTQYF.

This clone has a handful of counts. This chain joins TRBV6-1 and TRBJ1-4, with a tentative D call TRBD1 (6 bases). CDR1 is MNHNS and CDR2 is SASEGT in the germline V gene. This CDR3 contains 15 residues. Trimming cost V 3 bases and J 8 bases, with 16 bases left between them. The CDR3 loop reads CASSDIGGAGEKLFF. The CDR3 DNA is TGTGCCAGCAGTGACATAGGGGGGGCGGGCGAAAAACTGTTTTTT.

As DNA, the CDR3 is TGTGCCAGCAGTATTAAGACAGGGTGGGCCCATTTT. It translates to CASSIKTGWAHF. This chain uses TRBV28 with TRBJ1-5, with 7 nucleotides matching TRBD1. The CDR3 covers 12 residues. J gave up 16 bases and V 5 bases, and 11 bases lay outside the gene matches. Germline assignment: CDR1 MDHEN and CDR2 SYDVKM.

The chain joins TRBV2 to TRBJ2-1; weak D call: TRBD1 (6 bases). The CDR3 contains 13 residues. Per germline, CDR1 SNHLY and CDR2 FYNNEI. Between the trimmed V and J ends, which lost 7 bases and 6 bases, there was a span of 13 bases. CDR3: CASKTGLLNEQFF. The DNA for the CDR3 is TGTGCCAGCAAGACAGGCCTGCTCAATGAGCAGTTCTTC.

The CDR3 DNA reads TGTGCCAGCAGCTTGGCCGGGGGGATTAACGAGCAGTACTTC. Its translation: CASSLAGGINEQYF. The chain uses TRBV5-4 and TRBJ2-7; 7 bases match TRBD2. This CDR3 contains 14 residues. Germline CDR1 SGHNT, CDR2 YYREEE (reference sequence). J was trimmed by 5 bases and V by 0 bases; bases with no gene match: 5.

V usage is TRBV28 and J usage is TRBJ1-1; D unresolved. The V gene's germline CDR1 is MDHEN and CDR2 SYDVKM. V lost 6 bases to trimming and J lost 1 base, with 9 bases between them. The CDR3 spans 13 residues. The CDR3 is CASRPGSNTEAFF. The DNA of the CDR3 is TGTGCCAGCAGACCCGGTTCGAACACTGAAGCTTTCTTT.

V and J are TRBV9 and TRBJ1-4, with 7 bases that match TRBD1. The V and J ends lost 6 bases and 7 bases, in that order; junction bases with no gene match: 9. CDR1 and CDR2 from the germline V gene are SGDLS and YYNGEE. The CDR3 length is 14 residues. Here the CDR3 reads CASTPTGSGEKLFF. DNA of the CDR3: TGTGCCAGCACCCCGACAGGGTCAGGTGAAAAACTGTTTTTT.

This clone showed up just a few times. V gene TRBV27 combines with J gene TRBJ1-1; D may be TRBD1 (6 bases). Germline V gene lookup returns CDR1 MNHEY and CDR2 SMNVEV (reference sequence). The CDR3 loop spans 17 amino acids. Trimming removed 5 bases from V and 0 bases from J, with 19 bases in between. The CDR3 here is CASSRTGGRPLNTEAFF. The CDR3 DNA is TGTGCCAGCAGTCGGACGGGGGGGCGCCCCCTGAACACTGAAGCTTTCTTT.

The chain employs TRBV5-1 and TRBJ2-7; D possibly corresponds to TRBD1 (6 bases). The CDR3 has 13 residues. Trimming stripped 7 bases from V and 6 bases from J, with 17 bases between. Germline assignment: CDR1 SGHRS and CDR2 YFSETQ. CDR3 coding DNA: TGCGCCAGCCGGGACACACCTGGCATCGAGCAGTACTTC. Protein: CASRDTPGIEQYF.

This sequence joins TRBV28 and TRBJ1-5; 10 nucleotides line up with TRBD1. Per the germline V gene, CDR1 is MDHEN and CDR2 is SYDVKM. The CDR3 is 14 residues long. V was clipped by 7 bases and J by 7 bases; unmatched bases: 7. The CDR3 bases are TGTGCCAGCATCCCGACAGGGGGCTGGCAGCCCCAGCATTTT. Its translation: CASIPTGGWQPQHF.

The chain carries TRBV6-1 and TRBJ1-2, with 7 bases matching TRBD1. Germline CDR1 reads MNHNS; CDR2 reads SASEGT. The CDR3 sequence is 13 residues long. Unmatched junction bases numbered 10, after V lost 7 bases and J lost 8 bases. CDR3 protein: CASTRQGPSGYTF. The CDR3 DNA sequence: TGTGCCAGCACAAGACAGGGTCCAAGCGGCTACACCTTC.